This T cell receptor beta chain is drawn from a study of shared T cell receptors in the human thymus (dated by TCRdb to the early 2020s). Study-level background: The study investigated the way shared, self-reactive T-cell receptor alpha chains are produced in the human thymus.

Turning to this clone: Its binding antigen is unknown. One base away there is no much larger clone; base qualities are not given.

The library was made by the immunoSEQ multiplex PCR assay. TCRdb mirrors the immuneACCESS table, restricted to in-frame sequences. Some clones are absent from its copies; in checked studies, under half trace to an unresolved V gene, and the reason for the others is unknown. In all, the sample holds some 700,000 clones, and approximately 87% of those were seen once. The biggest ten clones account for approximately 0.01% of the sample. Based on the germline V gene (reference sequence), the CDR1 and CDR2 sequences are MNHEY and SMNVEV. At the junction V is shortened by 5 bases and J by 4 bases, with 16 bases in between. From the cysteine through the phenylalanine, the CDR3 covers 15 amino acids. Only CDR3 DNA remains: 45 bases, in frame from the first base. This same sample was also taken into another study, of human thymus T cells. Per the second study: In Finland, the donors were immunologically healthy infants who were having open corrective cardiac surgery for congenital heart defects. The thymus tissue came from surgical resects taken out during corrective cardiac surgery. Usage of V and J gene segments appeared to be biased in both the thymic and the peripheral blood repertoires. According to the related research, thymic TCR repertoires were highly overlapping among unrelated individuals. The study used 7 or 8 infant thymus samples plus four related peripheral blood samples to characterize TCR alpha and beta repertoires. Donor ages ranged from about 7 to 244 days, and the cohort comprised 5 to 7 male and two female infants. After being mechanically released from the tissue, thymocytes were kept at -70 degrees C in pellets of about 8.5-32 million cells. A QIAsymphony instrument was used to extract genomic DNA from frozen cell pellets. The immunoSEQ multiplex PCR assay was used to amplify the TCRB and TCRAD loci from a standardized amount of quality-controlled genomic DNA. The V(D)J region was spanned by amplicons of a length sufficient to cover the CDR3 and to identify V and J genes. Amplicon sequencing was performed on an Illumina platform through the commercial immunoSEQ service. Corrections for primer bias and sequencing errors followed previously described methods, while TCRAD and TCRB definitions were based on the IMGT database. Repertoires were analysed with immunoSEQ Analyzer 3.0 and VDJTools, covering basic statistics, V/J segment usage, diversity estimates, rarefaction and pairwise overlap. To estimate diversity, the Chao1, ChaoE, Efron-Thisted, Shannon and inverse Simpson indices were applied, and diversity was also estimated on datasets down-sampled to the smallest sample. Repertoire overlap was determined by strict matching of CDR3 nucleotide sequence, V gene and J gene, and Jaccard-based multidimensional scaling clustering was applied. Thymus samples yielded on average approximately 860,000 unique TCRB clonotypes, compared with 80,000 to 85,000 from blood samples.

The receptor comes from a boy younger than two with a congenital heart defect. Donor details come from another sample of the same person, matched by shared clones. Material: thymocytes. Recombination joined TRBV27 with TRBJ2-3; the best D guess is TRBD2, with 6 bases matching. The DNA sequence follows: TGTGCCAGCAGTCCTTTAAGGCGGGGCCCAGATACGCAGTATTTT. This encodes CASSPLRRGPDTQYF.